This T cell receptor (beta chain) was recorded in a study of regulatory T cells in long-lasting Graves disease. Whole-study context: The definition of persistent Graves' disease was over 5 years of antithyroid drugs with positive TSH receptor antibodies.

Looked up from germline, CDR1 is MGHDK and CDR2 is SYGVNS. This CDR3 is built from 17 residues. V shed 1 base and J 6 bases; nucleotides not matched to a gene: 7. This clonotype was counted a single time. Its specificity is unknown. Libraries of TCR beta came from iRepertoire HTBI primers plus Arm-PCR of CDR3 regions. TCRdb independently ran MiXCR on the multiplex PCR reads; one entry per CDR3 protein. The sample lists 700,000 or so distinct CDR3 sequences; about 30% were seen once. Time point given: persistent/refractory GD, antithyroid drugs over 5 years with positive TRAb. From PBMCs, RNA was extracted and then used to make the TCR library. Study-wide results and caveats: Favored usage of TRBV28, TRBJ1-2 and TRBJ2-5 was recorded in persistent disease. Graves' patients with persistent disease showed TCR diversity lower than patients newly diagnosed.

The chain is built from TRBV25-1 and TRBJ2-7; 15 bases map to TRBD2. The origin of this receptor is a female donor with Graves disease. The material was peripheral blood mononuclear cells (PBMCs), obtained when the disease was refractory, from a patient treated with antithyroid drugs. The CDR3 reads CASSEWGTSGRTSEQYF. The CDR3 bases are TGTGCCAGCAGTGAATGGGGGACTAGCGGGAGGACGTCCGAGCAGTACTTC.